Here is one T cell receptor (beta chain) with its context. Antigen specificity is unknown. These data belong to a study of cytomegalovirus exposure and HLA in healthy donors. Study-level findings and limits: In a later analysis, parvovirus B19, influenza, CMV and Epstein-Barr virus appeared linked to several top co-occurrence clusters. In a later analysis, productive TCRs from donors in an Asian-associated ancestry cluster reportedly carried fewer N-insertions than the cohort mean.

Nominally healthy donors provided the samples, though records likely missed some immune exposures. Both 60 Vbeta primers and 13 Jbeta primers went into the PCR. Repertoires were generated with immunoSEQ multiplex PCR, while TCRdb's copy carries only in-frame clones and drops some. This table holds about 88,000 clones, over 55% found once. The sequenced sample was PBMCs. The TCR comes from a woman aged 18 to 35 in good health and CMV-seropositive.

CDR3 region: CASSLVDNYGYTF. The CDR3 coding sequence is TGTGCCAGCAGCTTGGTGGACAATTATGGCTACACCTTC. The chain couples TRBV5-6 to TRBJ1-2; D possibly corresponds to TRBD1 (5 bases). The CDR3 sequence is 13 residues long. The germline V gene has CDR1 SGHDT and CDR2 YYEEEE. V lost 0 bases and J lost 5, with 8 bases in between.